What follows are 16 T cell receptor beta chains derived from one specimen sequenced in a study of beta chain features in type 1 diabetes. Isolated RNA was reverse transcribed in full, so expressed TCRB transcripts were sequenced. The assay was immunoSEQ multiplex PCR, and TCRdb's table has in-frame clones only and misses some. Here the sample spans almost 350,000 clones, under 8.5% being singletons. The sequencing input was central memory CD4+ T cells from blood. The receptors derive from a woman aged 18-29 years in good health.

There are a few counts of this clone. V and J are TRBV11-2 and TRBJ2-2; no clear D. The CDR3 is made up of 12 amino acids. The germline V gene encodes CDR1 SGHAT and CDR2 FQNNGV. V lost 7 bases and J 7 bases, leaving 10 bases between the germline ends. The CDR3 bases are TGTGCCAGCAAACCGTGGGGCGGGGAGCTGTTTTTT. Protein sequence: CASKPWGGELFF.

The chain couples TRBV15 to TRBJ2-7; D may match TRBD1 or TRBD2 (5 bases each). This CDR3 region has 18 residues. Germline CDR1 LNHNV, CDR2 YYDKDF (reference sequence). Trimming removed 0 bases from V and 0 bases from J, with 18 bases in between. CDR3: CATSRDRGAGLSSYEQYF. In nucleotides, the CDR3 is TGTGCCACCAGCAGAGATCGAGGGGCGGGTTTGAGCTCCTACGAGCAGTACTTC.

This clone occurred a few times. This chain joins TRBV7-9 and TRBJ2-1, with 9 nucleotides matching TRBD2. Germline V lookup: CDR1 SEHNR, CDR2 FQNEAQ (reference sequence). The CDR3 consists of 15 residues. V gave up 3 bases and J gave up 4 bases; unmatched junction bases: 4. The CDR3 region is CASSLGSGRYNEQFF. As DNA, the CDR3 is TGTGCCAGCAGCTTGGGAAGCGGGAGGTACAATGAGCAGTTCTTC.

The rearrangement uses TRBV7-2 and TRBJ2-7; D tentatively fits TRBD1 or TRBD2 (5 bases each). V lost 2 bases to trimming and J lost 5 bases, with 13 bases between them. This CDR3 region has 14 residues. The V gene's germline CDR1 is SGHTA and CDR2 FQGNSA. This CDR3 reads CASSLIGTRNEQYF. The CDR3 nucleotides are TGTGCCAGCAGCTTAATTGGGACGAGGAACGAGCAGTACTTC.

This rearrangement joins TRBV5-4 to TRBJ2-7; 8 nucleotides align to TRBD2. CDR1 is SGHNT and CDR2 is YYREEE in the germline V gene (reference sequence). The CDR3 length is 15 residues. V dropped 3 bases and J dropped 1; count of bases not matched to a gene: 6. The CDR3 nucleotides are TGTGCCAGCAGCTCACCTAGCGGGCAATCCTACGAGCAGTACTTC. Protein sequence: CASSSPSGQSYEQYF.

This clone was seen many times. The V and J genes are TRBV5-1 and TRBJ2-1, with 10 bases lining up with TRBD1. Germline V lookup: CDR1 SGHRS, CDR2 YFSETQ. J gave up 4 bases and V 0 bases, and 7 bases lay outside the gene matches. This CDR3 contains 17 residues. Here the CDR3 reads CASSLAAPGQGYNEQFF. CDR3 DNA: TGCGCCAGCAGCTTGGCCGCTCCGGGACAGGGGTACAATGAGCAGTTCTTC.

The V gene is TRBV7-9, the J gene TRBJ2-5; D perhaps matches TRBD1 (5 bases). The V end lost 5 bases, the J end lost 4 bases, and 11 bases lay between the germline ends. CDR1 is SEHNR, CDR2 FQNEAQ, per germline (reference sequence). This CDR3 is 13 amino acids long. CDR3 sequence reads: CASSQTGSETQYF. The CDR3 DNA sequence: TGTGCCAGCAGCCAAACAGGTTCAGAGACCCAGTACTTC.

There are many counts of this clone. The chain has TRBV13 and TRBJ2-1; 10 bases agree with TRBD2. The CDR3 loop spans 17 amino acids. Losses at the gene ends were 5 bases for V and 0 bases for J; bases not matched to a gene: 7. CDR1 is PRHDT and CDR2 is FYEKMQ in the germline V gene (reference sequence). CDR3 loop: CASSPPRTSGSYNEQFF. CDR3 nucleotides: TGTGCCAGCAGCCCTCCTAGGACTAGCGGCTCCTACAATGAGCAGTTCTTC. Variable domain in full (rest from reference TRBV13 and TRBJ2-1): AAGVIQSPRHLIKEKRETATLKCYPIPRHDTVYWYQQGPGQDPQFLISFYEKMQSDKGSIPDRFSAQQFSDYHSELNMSSLELGDSALYFCASSPPRTSGSYNEQFFGPGTRLTVL.

This clone was seen only a few times. This chain connects TRBV28 to TRBJ2-7; possibly TRBD2 for D (5 bases). Germline CDR1 MDHEN, CDR2 SYDVKM. The CDR3 totals 15 residues. Trimming removed 4 bases from V and 4 bases from J, with 17 bases in between. CDR3 sequence (DNA): TGTGCCAGCAGTTATTTTCGGGAAAGGCGATACGAGCAGTACTTC. Translating it yields CASSYFRERRYEQYF.

This clone has only a few counts. CDR3 DNA: TGTGCCAGTGGACAGGGAGGCTACGAGCAGTACTTC. Protein product: CASGQGGYEQYF. This chain connects TRBV6-1 to TRBJ2-7; 8 bases are shared with TRBD1. CDR1 MNHNS and CDR2 SASEGT come from the germline V gene. This CDR3 comprises 12 residues. V dropped 9 bases and J dropped 3; count of bases not matched to a gene: 4.

This clone was counted a few times. V is TRBV7-2 and J is TRBJ2-1; 8 nucleotides match TRBD2. The CDR3 is 16 amino acids. Germline CDR1 is SGHTA and CDR2 is FQGNSA. Losses at the gene ends were 5 bases for V and 5 bases for J; bases not matched to a gene: 11. CDR3 in DNA: TGTGCCAGCAGCAGAGTTAGCAGCGGGAGTAACAATGAGCAGTTCTTC. Translated: CASSRVSSGSNNEQFF.

A few counts support this clone. The genes are TRBV15 and TRBJ2-2; a possible D gene is TRBD1 (5 bases). V was shortened by 2 bases and J by 3 bases, with 10 bases between the two germline ends. The CDR3 spans 15 residues. Germline-derived CDR1 and CDR2 are LNHNV and YYDKDF (reference sequence). CDR3 nucleotides: TGTGCCACCAGCAGAAAAGACAGACACACCGGGGAGCTGTTTTTT. Protein: CATSRKDRHTGELFF. Full variable domain (remainder filled in from reference TRBV15 and TRBJ2-2): DAMVIQNPRYQVTQFGKPVTLSCSQTLNHNVMYWYQQKSSQAPKLLFHYYDKDFNNEADTPDNFQSRRPNTSFCFLDIRSPGLGDTAMYLCATSRKDRHTGELFFGEGSRLTVL.

This chain links TRBV30 with TRBJ2-1; D is possibly TRBD1 (6 bases). Germline V gives CDR1 GTSNPN, CDR2 SVGIG (reference sequence). This CDR3 contains 11 residues. V was clipped by 8 bases and J by 13 bases, with 18 bases between them. The CDR3 DNA follows: TGTGCCAGTAGTATGGGCAGGGGCCAGTTCTTC. Amino acids: CASSMGRGQFF.

This clone was observed a few times. This chain connects TRBV6-6 to TRBJ1-2; D is possibly TRBD1 (6 bases). The CDR3 contains 14 residues. V shed 8 bases and J shed 4 bases, with 17 bases lying between them. The germline CDR1 and CDR2 sequences are MNHNY and SVGAGI (reference sequence). CDR3 sequence (DNA): TGTGCCAGCGCCTCCGTACAGGGCTTCTATGGCTACACCTTC. This gives the protein CASASVQGFYGYTF.

This clone was seen more than once but under ten times. This sequence joins TRBV13 and TRBJ2-7; D call uncertain. CDR3 length: 12 amino acids. Germline V gene data show CDR1 as PRHDT and CDR2 as FYEKMQ (reference sequence). Trimming left V 2 bases short and J 6 bases short, with 8 bases between. For the CDR3, the DNA is TGTGCCAGCAGCTTAATGAGGAGCGAGCAGTACTTC. Encoded protein: CASSLMRSEQYF.

This clone came up many times. J is TRBJ2-7 and V is TRBV27, with D unresolved. CDR1 is MNHEY, CDR2 SMNVEV, per germline (reference sequence). The CDR3 sequence is 14 residues long. The germline V and J ends were trimmed by 2 bases and 2 bases, with 10 bases remaining between them. Here the CDR3 reads CASSLRPTTYEQYF. For the CDR3, the DNA is TGTGCCAGCAGTTTACGGCCCACTACCTACGAGCAGTACTTC.